This T cell receptor (beta chain) came from a study of blood T cell repertoires in COVID-19. Study-level information: Collection of acute and convalescent COVID-19 samples took place in the United States, Italy and Spain. T cells, B-cell-depleted T cells, or PBMCs provided the cDNA or gDNA that served as material.

Original handling: Scientists estimated how many nucleated cells there were by amplifying reference gene primers. The data were produced by immunoSEQ multiplex PCR, yet TCRdb's version contains in-frame clones alone and is incomplete. That table supplies the V and J calls and clone size; D and trimming were determined from the DNA. The profile shows 100,000 to 150,000 clones, roughly 90% of them singletons. With V trimmed by 5 bases and J by 2 bases, 14 bases remained unmatched. The V gene's germline CDR1 is KGHDR and CDR2 SFDVKD. The CDR3 runs 17 residues. Sequencing input: peripheral blood. The receptor's source is a man aged 70 or older with active COVID-19. V gene TRBV24-1 combines with J gene TRBJ2-7; TRBD1 matches 7 bases. CDR3 sequence reads: CATSARGPPGGTYEQYF. CDR3 sequence (DNA): TGTGCCACCAGTGCCCGGGGCCCGCCAGGGGGTACCTACGAGCAGTACTTC.